This T cell receptor beta chain was identified during a study of shared clonotypes between healthy human individuals. Study as a whole: Donor composition was a couple of women and a few men, aged 18 to 49. There were three CD4 naive, three CD4 memory, two CD8 naive and one CD8 memory plates per donor.

When replicate PCRs were run on sorted subsets, they used about 220 ng DNA, some 29,000 T cell genomes. Clones were read by immunoSEQ multiplex PCR, and TCRdb kept only the in-frame ones, dropping some. There are about 1.9 million clones in the sample; around 93% occur only once, and 1.5% to 2% lies in the top ten. Naive CD8 cells lacked CD45RO and underwent positive selection for CCR7, leaving out terminally differentiated effector memory CD45RA+ cells. The germline gives CDR1 SEHNR, CDR2 FQNEAQ (reference sequence). CDR3 length: 17 residues. V lost 0 bases and J lost 1, with 13 bases in between. As for this clone: What it binds is not known.

Findings and limits, study-wide: Memory subsets had estimated richness that was generally smaller than that of naive subsets.

The sequence derives from a young man in good health. Some clones in this sample may be carry-over from other donors' samples. Material for sequencing was naive CD8+ T cells from PBMCs. The genes are TRBV7-9 and TRBJ1-3; D gene ambiguous. CDR3 DNA: TGTGCCAGCAGCTTAGCCGCGCGGCTCAAGTCTGGAAACACCATATATTTT. Its protein product is CASSLAARLKSGNTIYF.